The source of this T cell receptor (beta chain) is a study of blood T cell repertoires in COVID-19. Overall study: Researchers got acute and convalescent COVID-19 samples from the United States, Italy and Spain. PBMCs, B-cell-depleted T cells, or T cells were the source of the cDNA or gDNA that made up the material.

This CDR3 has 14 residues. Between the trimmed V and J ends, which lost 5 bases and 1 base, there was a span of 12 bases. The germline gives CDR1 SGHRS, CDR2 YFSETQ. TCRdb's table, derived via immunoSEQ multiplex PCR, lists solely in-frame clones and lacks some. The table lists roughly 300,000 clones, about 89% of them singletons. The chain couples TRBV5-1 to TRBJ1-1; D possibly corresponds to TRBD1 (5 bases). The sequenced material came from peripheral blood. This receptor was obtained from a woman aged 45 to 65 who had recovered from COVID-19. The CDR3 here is CASSLRQGNTEAFF. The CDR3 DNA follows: TGCGCCAGCAGTCTCCGCCAGGGGAACACTGAAGCTTTCTTT.